A selection of T cell receptor beta chains follows, all from one sample in a study of T cells in Graves' hyperthyroidism and ophthalmopathy. TCRdb independently ran MiXCR on the multiplex PCR reads; one entry per CDR3 protein. The sample records 500,000 to 700,000 distinct CDR3 sequences, approximately 16% being singletons. What was sequenced was blood. Receptors originate from a woman aged 18-30 years with Graves' hyperthyroidism. CDR3s include the opening cysteine and the closing phenylalanine or tryptophan. A D gene is named only where the DNA matches it firmly. Clone size is not always given. Where it is, it says once, few, many or a class for expanded clones.

j_call clone_size cdr3_length d_call v_call cdr3_aa cdr3_nt
TRBJ1-1 . 12 . TRBV7-9 CASSVREILAFF TGTGCCAGCAGCGTCAGGGAAATCTTAGCTTTCTTT
TRBJ2-7 many 16 . TRBV28 CASSGNRDPNPREQYF TGTGCCAGCAGTGGCAACAGGGACCCTAACCCTAGAGAGCAGTACTTC
TRBJ2-7 few 15 TRBD1 TRBV6-1 CASTPTGALSYEQYF TGTGCCAGCACCCCAACAGGGGCCCTCTCCTACGAGCAGTACTTC
TRBJ2-1 . 13 TRBD2 TRBV10-2 CASRAGGSNEQFF TGCGCCAGCAGAGCGGGAGGAAGTAATGAGCAGTTCTTC
TRBJ2-3 many 16 TRBD2 TRBV3-1 CASSHRLAGATDTQYF TGTGCCAGCAGCCATCGCCTAGCGGGGGCCACAGATACGCAGTATTTT
TRBJ2-7 many 12 . TRBV28 CASSSPRYEQYF TGTGCCAGCAGTTCCCCTAGATACGAGCAGTACTTC
TRBJ2-7 few 15 TRBD1 TRBV12-3/TRBV12-4 CASSTHRGDPYEQYF TGTGCCAGCAGTACCCACAGGGGGGATCCCTACGAGCAGTACTTC
TRBJ1-3 . 15 . TRBV18 CASSLPPRAGNTIYF TGTGCCAGCTCACTGCCGCCCAGGGCTGGAAACACCATATATTTT
TRBJ2-5 . 15 . TRBV11-3 CASSLLGTRRETQYF TGTGCCAGCAGCTTACTCGGGACACGGCGAGAGACCCAGTACTTC
TRBJ2-1 few 13 . TRBV12-3/TRBV12-4 CASSFTLYNEQFF TGTGCCAGCAGCTTTACTCTCTACAATGAGCAGTTCTTC
TRBJ1-2 . 16 . TRBV4-3 CASSQDGGVANYGYTF TGCGCCAGCAGCCAAGACGGCGGGGTAGCTAACTATGGCTACACCTTC
TRBJ2-7 many 14 TRBD2 TRBV2 CATARIAGAYEQYF TGTGCCACCGCCCGGATAGCGGGAGCTTACGAGCAGTACTTC
TRBJ2-7 many 19 TRBD2 TRBV6-1 CASSSHFQLAGGPYGEQYF TGTGCCAGCAGTTCTCACTTTCAACTAGCGGGAGGGCCCTATGGCGAGCAGTACTTC
TRBJ2-1 few 13 . TRBV24-1 CATSRDSVNEQFF TGTGCCACCAGCAGGGACTCCGTGAATGAGCAGTTCTTC
TRBJ2-5 . 14 TRBD1 TRBV9 CASSVDRDWKTQYF TGTGCCAGCAGCGTCGACAGGGATTGGAAGACCCAGTACTTC
TRBJ2-5 . 15 . TRBV5-5 CASSLDREFTETQYF TGTGCCAGCAGCTTGGACAGGGAGTTTACAGAGACCCAGTACTTC
TRBJ1-5 few 15 TRBD1 TRBV27 CASSFFWDSSQPQHF TGTGCCAGCAGTTTTTTTTGGGACAGCAGTCAGCCCCAGCATTTT
TRBJ1-1 few 12 . TRBV6-1 CASSELGFEAFF TGTGCCAGCAGTGAGTTGGGTTTTGAAGCTTTCTTT
TRBJ1-1 . 14 . TRBV5-1 CASSLQASSTEAFF TGCGCCAGCAGCTTGCAGGCTTCGAGCACTGAAGCTTTCTTT
TRBJ1-4 . 14 TRBD1 TRBV7-9 CASSHWTGDEKLFF TGTGCCAGCAGCCATTGGACAGGGGACGAAAAACTGTTTTTT
TRBJ1-5 many 13 TRBD1 TRBV20-1 CSAIGTGNQPQHF TGCAGTGCTATCGGGACAGGGAATCAGCCCCAGCATTTT
TRBJ1-1 . 13 . TRBV20-1 CSARGTINTEAFF TGCAGTGCTAGAGGGACGATTAACACTGAAGCTTTCTTT
TRBJ2-7 many 15 TRBD1 TRBV5-6 CASSTDRGGSYEQYF TGTGCCAGCAGCACGGACAGGGGGGGCTCCTACGAGCAGTACTTC